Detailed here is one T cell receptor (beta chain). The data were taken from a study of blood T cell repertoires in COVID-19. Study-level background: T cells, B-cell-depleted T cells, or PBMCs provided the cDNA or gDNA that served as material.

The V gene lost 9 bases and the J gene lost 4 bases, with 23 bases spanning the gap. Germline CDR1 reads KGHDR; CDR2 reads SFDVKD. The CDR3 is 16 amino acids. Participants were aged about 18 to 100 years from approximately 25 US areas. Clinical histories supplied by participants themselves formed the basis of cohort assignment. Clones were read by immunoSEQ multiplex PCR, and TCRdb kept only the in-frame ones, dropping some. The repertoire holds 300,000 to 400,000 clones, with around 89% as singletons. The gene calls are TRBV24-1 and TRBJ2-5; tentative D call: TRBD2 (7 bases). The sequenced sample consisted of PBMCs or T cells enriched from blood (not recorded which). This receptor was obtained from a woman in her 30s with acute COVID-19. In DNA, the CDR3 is TGTGCCACCGGCGAGGGGCGGGGGCTAGATGGAGAGACCCAGTACTTC. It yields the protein CATGEGRGLDGETQYF.